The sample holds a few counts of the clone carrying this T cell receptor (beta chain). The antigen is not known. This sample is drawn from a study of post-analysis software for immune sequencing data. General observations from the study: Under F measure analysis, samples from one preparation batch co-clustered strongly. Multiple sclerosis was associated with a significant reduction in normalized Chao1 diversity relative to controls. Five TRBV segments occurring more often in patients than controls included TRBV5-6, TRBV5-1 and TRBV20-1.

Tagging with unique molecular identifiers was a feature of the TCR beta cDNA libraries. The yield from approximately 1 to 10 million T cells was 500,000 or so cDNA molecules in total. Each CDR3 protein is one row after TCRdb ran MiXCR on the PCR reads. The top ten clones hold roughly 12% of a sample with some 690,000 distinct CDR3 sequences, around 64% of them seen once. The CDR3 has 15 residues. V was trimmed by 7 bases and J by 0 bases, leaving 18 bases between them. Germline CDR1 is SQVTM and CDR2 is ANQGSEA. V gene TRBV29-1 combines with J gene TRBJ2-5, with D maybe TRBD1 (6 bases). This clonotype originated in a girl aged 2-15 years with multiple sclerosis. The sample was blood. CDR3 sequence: CSADQGRRNQETQYF. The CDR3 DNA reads TGCAGCGCTGATCAGGGGCGCAGAAACCAAGAGACCCAGTACTTC.